This TCR beta chain is from a study of cytomegalovirus exposure and HLA in healthy donors. Study results and caveats: The study listed roughly 150 cytomegalovirus-associated TCR beta chains. Most TCR sequences were seen very rarely across donors, but some public TCRs occurred in many. The productive fraction for most TCR beta V segments was about 90% or about 30% in an earlier analysis.

Primers included in the PCR were 60 Vbeta and 13 Jbeta primers. The protocol was immunoSEQ multiplex PCR, while the TCRdb copy is restricted to in-frame clones and leaves out a portion. The sample lists fewer than 250,000 clones; roughly 80% were seen once. For this clone: What it recognizes is unknown.

This TCR was sampled from a woman younger than 45 in good health and CMV-seropositive. The sequenced sample consisted of PBMCs.

The DNA of the CDR3 is TGTGCCAGCAACAGGGGCCCTCGTGAGCAGTACTTC. The encoded protein is CASNRGPREQYF. This chain joins TRBV5-6 and TRBJ2-7; TRBD1 aligns across 7 bases. Germline lookup yields CDR1 SGHDT and CDR2 YYEEEE. V lost 6 bases to trimming and J lost 7 bases; unmatched junction nucleotides: 7. CDR3 size: 12 residues.